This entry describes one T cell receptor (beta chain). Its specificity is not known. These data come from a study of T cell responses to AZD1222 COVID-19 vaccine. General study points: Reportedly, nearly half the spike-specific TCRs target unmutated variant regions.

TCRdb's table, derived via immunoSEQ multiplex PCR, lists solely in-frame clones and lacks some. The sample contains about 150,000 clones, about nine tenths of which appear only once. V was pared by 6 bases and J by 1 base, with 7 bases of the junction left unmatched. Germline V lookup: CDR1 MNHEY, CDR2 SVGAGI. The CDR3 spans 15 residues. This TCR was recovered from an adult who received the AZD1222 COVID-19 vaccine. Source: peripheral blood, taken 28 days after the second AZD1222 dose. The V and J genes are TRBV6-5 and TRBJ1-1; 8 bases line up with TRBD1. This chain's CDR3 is CASSPGQGGNTEAFF. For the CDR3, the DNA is TGTGCCAGCAGCCCCGGACAGGGTGGGAACACTGAAGCTTTCTTT.